These 8 T cell receptor beta chains were sequenced from one sample in a study of control samples from healthy donors and cancer patients. Sequencing used immunoSEQ multiplex PCR; TCRdb keeps in-frame clones, though not all of them. The table shows tens of thousands of clones, with 89% occurring only once. Sequenced material: blood. These receptors all stem from a man aged 45-65 years in good health.

The chain links TRBV5-1 to TRBJ2-2; D is uncertain. Germline V gives CDR1 SGHRS, CDR2 YFSETQ. The CDR3 is 14 residues long. Trimming stripped 3 bases from V and 6 bases from J, with 12 bases between. The CDR3 DNA is TGCGCCAGCAGCTGGAATACAGAGGCCGGGGAGCTGTTTTTT. Translated: CASSWNTEAGELFF.

This rearrangement joins TRBV7-9 to TRBJ2-3; D remains ambiguous. This CDR3 is built from 12 residues. Looked up from germline, CDR1 is SEHNR and CDR2 is FQNEAQ (reference sequence). The V end lost 5 bases, the J end lost 5 bases, and 8 bases lay between the germline ends. In DNA, the CDR3 is TGTGCCAGCAGCCGCATGATAGATACGCAGTATTTT. Its translation is CASSRMIDTQYF.

The chain combines TRBV19 with TRBJ1-1; D remains ambiguous. CDR3 length: 14 residues. Trimming took off 3 bases at V and 2 bases at J, with 10 bases between the two ends. The germline gives CDR1 LNHDA, CDR2 SQIVND (reference sequence). CDR3 protein: CASSIAASNTEAFF. Here the CDR3 DNA reads TGTGCCAGTAGTATTGCGGCCTCAAACACTGAAGCTTTCTTT.

The chain couples TRBV30 to TRBJ2-5; D gene uncertain. Germline CDR1 is GTSNPN and CDR2 is SVGIG (reference sequence). V lost 2 bases, J lost 5 bases, and 12 bases lay in between. The CDR3 length is 13 residues. The chain's CDR3 is CAWSPSGRETQYF. Here the CDR3 DNA reads TGTGCCTGGAGTCCATCAGGCCGCGAGACCCAGTACTTC.

V and J are TRBV4-2 and TRBJ1-1; no clear D. Trimming cost V 1 base and J 4 bases, with 4 bases left between them. Germline V gene data show CDR1 as LGHNA and CDR2 as YNFKEQ. The CDR3 sequence is 12 residues long. Here the CDR3 DNA reads TGTGCCAGCAGCCAAGGGGCCACTGAAGCTTTCTTT. It is translated as CASSQGATEAFF.

The genes are TRBV3-1 (or the pseudogene TRBV3-2) and TRBJ2-5; D gene unclear. Trimming shortened V by 0 bases and J by 7 bases, and 9 bases separated the two germline ends. The CDR3 consists of 13 residues. Germline CDR1 LGHDT, CDR2 YNNKEL (reference sequence). The CDR3 loop is CASSQDDTATQYF. CDR3 bases: TGTGCCAGCAGCCAAGATGACACGGCGACCCAGTACTTC.

This sequence joins TRBV11-1 and TRBJ2-1, with 7 positions matching TRBD1. V shed 5 bases, J shed 6 bases, and the junction held 4 bases outside the gene matches. Germline V gives CDR1 SGHAT, CDR2 FQDESV (reference sequence). The CDR3 contains 13 residues. In DNA, the CDR3 is TGTGCCAGCAGCCGAGACAGGGTCAATGAGCAGTTCTTC. Protein product: CASSRDRVNEQFF.

The rearrangement joins TRBV6-1 to TRBJ1-1; maybe TRBD1 (5 bases). This CDR3 has 17 residues. The V gene lost 4 bases and the J gene lost 3 bases, with 21 bases spanning the gap. Germline V lookup: CDR1 MNHNS, CDR2 SASEGT. In DNA form, the CDR3 reads TGTGCCAGCAGTGCCCGGGGGGGAGGGAGTGGGTACACTGAAGCTTTCTTT. Encoded protein: CASSARGGGSGYTEAFF.